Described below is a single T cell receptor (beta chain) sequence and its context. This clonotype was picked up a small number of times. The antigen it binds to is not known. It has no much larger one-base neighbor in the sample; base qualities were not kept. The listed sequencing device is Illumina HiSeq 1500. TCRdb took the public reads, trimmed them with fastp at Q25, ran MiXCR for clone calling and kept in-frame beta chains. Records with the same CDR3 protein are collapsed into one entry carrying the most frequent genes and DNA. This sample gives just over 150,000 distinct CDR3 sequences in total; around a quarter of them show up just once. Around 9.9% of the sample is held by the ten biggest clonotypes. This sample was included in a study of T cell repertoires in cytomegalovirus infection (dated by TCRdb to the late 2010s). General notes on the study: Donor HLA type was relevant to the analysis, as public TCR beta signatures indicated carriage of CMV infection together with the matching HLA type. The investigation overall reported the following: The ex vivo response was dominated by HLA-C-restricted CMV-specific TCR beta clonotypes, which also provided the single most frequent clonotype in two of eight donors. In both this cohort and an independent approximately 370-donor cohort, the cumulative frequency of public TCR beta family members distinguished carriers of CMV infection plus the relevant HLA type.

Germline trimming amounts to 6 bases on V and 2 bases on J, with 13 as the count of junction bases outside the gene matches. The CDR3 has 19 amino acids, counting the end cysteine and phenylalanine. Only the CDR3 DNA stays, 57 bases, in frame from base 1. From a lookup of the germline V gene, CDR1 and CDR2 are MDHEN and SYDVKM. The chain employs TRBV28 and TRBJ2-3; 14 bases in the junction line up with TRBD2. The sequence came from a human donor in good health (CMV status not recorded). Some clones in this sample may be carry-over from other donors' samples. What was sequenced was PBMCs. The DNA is TGTGCCAGCAGCGGAACCGGGACTAGCGGGAGAGGCCCCACAGATACGCAGTATTTT. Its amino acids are CASSGTGTSGRGPTDTQYF.